Listed here are 18 T cell receptor beta chains from one sample, sequenced in a study of post-analysis software for immune sequencing data. The TCR beta cDNA libraries contained unique molecular identifiers. TCRdb processed the PCR reads anew with MiXCR; each CDR3 protein has one entry. The repertoire consists of a few hundred thousand distinct CDR3 sequences, with approximately 33% occurring once and the leading ten covering about an eighth. Findings and limits, study-wide: Higher frequency in patients than in controls was seen for five TRBV segments, with TRBV5-6, TRBV5-1 and TRBV20-1 among them.

These receptors lack a known antigen. What was sequenced was blood. The receptors stem from a girl under 18 with multiple sclerosis.

The chain is built from TRBV5-1 and TRBJ2-2; D is perhaps TRBD2 (5 bases). Germline loops: CDR1 SGHRS, CDR2 YFSETQ. Trimming stripped 4 bases from V and 4 bases from J, with 14 bases between. The CDR3 sequence is 15 residues long. CDR3 residues: CASSPDSAGTGELFF. The CDR3 DNA reads TGCGCCAGCAGCCCCGACTCCGCGGGCACCGGGGAGCTGTTTTTT.

The chain has TRBV10-3 and TRBJ2-3; D not certain. Per the germline V gene, CDR1 is ENHRY and CDR2 is SYGVKD. CDR3 length: 11 residues. Trimming left V 3 bases short and J 8 bases short, with 6 bases between. The CDR3 region is CAISDAATQYF. For the CDR3, the DNA is TGTGCCATCAGTGACGCCGCTACGCAGTATTTT.

With respect to this clonotype: A much bigger clone sits one base away, suggesting this may be a read error. This chain connects TRBV4-1 to TRBJ2-5; D gene unclear. The J call may be faulty, since TRBJ2-7 better matches the DNA end. Germline V gene lookup returns CDR1 MGHRA and CDR2 YSYEKL. The CDR3 has 17 residues. The CDR3, as DNA: TGCGCCAGCAGCCAAGACGGGTTCTTGGCGGTGGTCTACGAGCAGTACTTC. This sequence encodes CASSQDGFLAVVYEQYF.

This clonotype occurred many times. The chain carries TRBV6-5 and TRBJ2-7, with 11 nucleotides matching TRBD1. The V segment lost 4 bases and the J segment 1 base; nucleotides outside the gene matches: 6. Germline V gene lookup returns CDR1 MNHEY and CDR2 SVGAGI. This CDR3 region has 16 residues. DNA for the CDR3: TGTGCCAGCAGTTCACCGGGACAGGGGGGATCCTACGAGCAGTACTTC. It yields the protein CASSSPGQGGSYEQYF.

The genes are TRBV20-1 and TRBJ2-1; 8 nucleotides line up with TRBD2. The CDR3 is made up of 14 amino acids. The J segment lost 8 bases and the V segment lost 1 base, leaving 7 bases of the junction unmatched. Germline loops: CDR1 DFQATT, CDR2 SNEGSKA (reference sequence). For the CDR3, the DNA is TGCAGTGCTAGAGGGGGACTAGTGAAGGATGAGCAGTTCTTC. Its translation: CSARGGLVKDEQFF.

The gene calls are TRBV7-2 and TRBJ2-1; TRBD2 agrees at 7 bases. The germline V gene encodes CDR1 SGHTA and CDR2 FQGNSA. CDR3 size: 13 residues. V was clipped by 0 bases and J by 13 bases; unmatched bases: 6. The CDR3 reads CASSLARGTSQFF. The CDR3 nucleotides are TGTGCCAGCAGCTTAGCGCGGGGGACTTCCCAGTTCTTC.

The J gene is TRBJ2-3, the V gene TRBV3-1; D possibly corresponds to TRBD2 (6 bases). The germline V gene encodes CDR1 LGHDT and CDR2 YNNKEL (reference sequence). The V and J ends lost 7 bases and 6 bases respectively, with 17 bases between them. This CDR3 contains 14 residues. CDR3 loop: CASITRDLIDTQYF. The CDR3 nucleotides are TGTGCCAGCATTACCCGGGACTTAATCGATACGCAGTATTTT.

This clonotype has just a few counts. Because the CDR3's place on the DNA is in doubt, the DNA is left out and the CDR3 is given as listed by TCRdb. J is TRBJ2-7 and V is TRBV6-5; the DNA was not used to check the table's D call, TRBD2. The CDR3 numbers 16 amino acids, ends counted. From germline, CDR1 is MNHEY and CDR2 SVGAGI. The CDR3: CASSSSWRGASYEQYF.

The V call is TRBV6-5, the J call TRBJ2-3, with 9 bases lining up with TRBD1. From germline, CDR1 is MNHEY and CDR2 SVGAGI. V trimming: 0 bases; J trimming: 7 bases; junction bases outside the gene matches: 5. This CDR3 region has 15 residues. The CDR3 nucleotides are TGTGCCAGCAGTTACTCTACAGGGGGCCCGAATACGCAGTATTTT. It codes for CASSYSTGGPNTQYF.

Only one count was recorded for this clonotype. CDR3 DNA: TGCGCCAGCAGCCAGGATAGAGGGTACGAGGGCACTGAAGCTTTCTTT. Its translation: CASSQDRGYEGTEAFF. The rearrangement links TRBV4-1 to TRBJ1-1; D unresolved. Trimming left V 3 bases short and J 4 bases short, with 18 bases between. CDR3 size: 16 residues. The germline V gene encodes CDR1 MGHRA and CDR2 YSYEKL.

This chain links TRBV2 with TRBJ1-2, with TRBD1 identical over 11 bases. CDR1 and CDR2 (germline): SNHLY, FYNNEI. After removal of 5 bases from V and 3 bases from J, the junction contained 11 bases not matched to a gene. This CDR3 region has 17 residues. The CDR3 region is CASSLGQGAVRDYGYTF. The CDR3 DNA follows: TGTGCCAGCAGTCTTGGACAGGGGGCTGTCCGTGACTATGGCTACACCTTC.

The chain joins TRBV4-3 to TRBJ1-2, with D unresolved. This CDR3 is built from 13 residues. In germline, CDR1 is LGHNA, CDR2 YSLEER. The V end lost 0 bases, the J end lost 8 bases, and 10 bases lay between the germline ends. The CDR3 loop is CASSQEGSRGYTF. For the CDR3, the DNA is TGCGCCAGCAGCCAAGAGGGAAGTAGGGGCTACACCTTC.

This clonotype was picked up a small number of times. V gene TRBV5-1 combines with J gene TRBJ1-4, with a tentative D call TRBD1 (6 bases). The CDR3 runs 16 residues. Trimming shortened V by 3 bases and J by 5 bases, and 17 bases separated the two germline ends. Germline lookup yields CDR1 SGHRS and CDR2 YFSETQ. The CDR3 DNA reads TGCGCCAGCAGCTCGCCCGTACAGGGTACAAATGAAAAACTGTTTTTT. This gives the protein CASSSPVQGTNEKLFF.

This clonotype was observed a handful of times. This chain links TRBV7-9 with TRBJ1-2; 8 bases are shared with TRBD1. V gave up 4 bases and J gave up 0 bases; unmatched junction bases: 4. Germline V CDR1 and CDR2: SEHNR, FQNEAQ (reference sequence). There are 15 residues in the CDR3. The chain's CDR3 is CASSWTGTPNYGYTF. The CDR3 DNA reads as TGTGCCAGCAGCTGGACAGGGACCCCTAACTATGGCTACACCTTC.

CDR3: CASSLQGGAYPGTDYGYTF. The CDR3 DNA is TGTGCCAGCAGCCTCCAAGGGGGGGCTTACCCCGGGACAGACTATGGCTACACCTTC. The gene calls are TRBV7-9 and TRBJ1-2; 7 bases agree with TRBD1. V lost 5 bases and J lost 3; bases outside the gene matches: 21. The CDR3 is made up of 19 amino acids. Germline V gives CDR1 SEHNR, CDR2 FQNEAQ (reference sequence).

This chain connects TRBV15 to TRBJ2-5; D uncertain. Germline CDR1 is LNHNV and CDR2 is YYDKDF (reference sequence). CDR3 length: 13 amino acids. V dropped 0 bases and J dropped 11 bases, with 13 bases sitting between them. This chain's CDR3 is CATSRDNGNEQYF. CDR3 sequence (DNA): TGTGCCACCAGCAGAGATAATGGCAATGAGCAGTACTTC.

The count of this clonotype is one. The rearrangement uses TRBV2 and TRBJ2-3; possibly TRBD2 for D (6 bases). This CDR3 is 15 amino acids long. Trimming cost V 6 bases and J 0 bases, with 13 bases left between them. Germline CDR1 is SNHLY and CDR2 is FYNNEI. The CDR3 bases are TGTGCCAGCAGGCTCGGACTACTAAGCACAGATACGCAGTATTTT. Translation gives CASRLGLLSTDTQYF.

The chain links TRBV4-3 to TRBJ2-7; a weak D match, TRBD1 (5 bases). This CDR3 spans 18 amino acids. The V end lost 4 bases, the J end lost 5 bases, and 27 bases lay between the germline ends. Germline V gene lookup returns CDR1 LGHNA and CDR2 YSLEER. The CDR3 loop is CASSLYPGVDAGPNEQYF. DNA of the CDR3: TGCGCCAGCAGCCTTTACCCTGGGGTAGATGCAGGGCCCAACGAGCAGTACTTC.